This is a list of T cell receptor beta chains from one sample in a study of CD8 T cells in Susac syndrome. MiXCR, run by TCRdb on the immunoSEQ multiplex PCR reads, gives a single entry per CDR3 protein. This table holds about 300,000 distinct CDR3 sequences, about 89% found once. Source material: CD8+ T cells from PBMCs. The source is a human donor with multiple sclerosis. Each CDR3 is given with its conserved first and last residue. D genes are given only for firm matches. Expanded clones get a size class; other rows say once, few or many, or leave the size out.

cdr3_aa: CASSLTAWTGGHSGANVLTF; cdr3_nt: TGTGCCAGCAGCTTAACTGCGTGGACAGGGGGCCACTCTGGGGCCAACGTCCTGACTTTC; v_call: TRBV7-3; clone_size: NA; j_call: TRBJ2-6; d_call: TRBD1
cdr3_aa: CSARALLAGVSDTQYF; cdr3_nt: TGCAGTGCTAGGGCACTACTAGCGGGAGTCTCAGATACGCAGTATTTT; v_call: TRBV20-1; clone_size: NA; j_call: TRBJ2-3; d_call: TRBD2
cdr3_aa: CASSNSLAGGETQYF; cdr3_nt: TGCGCCAGCAGCAACAGCCTAGCGGGAGGAGAGACCCAGTACTTC; v_call: TRBV4-3; clone_size: NA; j_call: TRBJ2-5; d_call: TRBD2
cdr3_aa: CASSQDRGRGSDTQYF; cdr3_nt: TGCGCCAGCAGCCAAGACAGGGGGAGGGGTTCAGATACGCAGTATTTT; v_call: TRBV4-1; clone_size: few; j_call: TRBJ2-3; d_call: NA
cdr3_aa: CASTTGSNTEAFF; cdr3_nt: TGCGCCAGCACAACAGGGAGTAACACTGAAGCTTTCTTT; v_call: TRBV5-1; clone_size: NA; j_call: TRBJ1-1; d_call: NA
cdr3_aa: CASSRWGGTTSSYEQYF; cdr3_nt: TGTGCCAGCAGTCGATGGGGGGGCACTACTAGCTCCTACGAGCAGTACTTC; v_call: TRBV7-6; clone_size: NA; j_call: TRBJ2-7; d_call: NA
cdr3_aa: CASSYDSSRRTGQPNTEAFF; cdr3_nt: TGTGCCAGCAGTTACGATAGCAGCCGGCGAACGGGACAGCCGAACACTGAAGCTTTCTTT; v_call: TRBV6-2/TRBV6-3; clone_size: NA; j_call: TRBJ1-1; d_call: TRBD1
cdr3_aa: CASSAPLSVWSGYTF; cdr3_nt: TGTGCCAGCTCTGCTCCACTCTCGGTCTGGAGCGGCTACACCTTC; v_call: TRBV2; clone_size: NA; j_call: TRBJ1-2; d_call: NA
cdr3_aa: CASSQEPKLAYEQYF; cdr3_nt: TGCGCCAGCAGCCAAGAGCCGAAACTAGCCTACGAGCAGTACTTC; v_call: TRBV4-1; clone_size: NA; j_call: TRBJ2-7; d_call: NA
cdr3_aa: CASSQAPIGALAGGTDTQYF; cdr3_nt: TGCGCCAGCAGCCAAGCACCAATAGGGGCACTAGCGGGGGGTACAGATACGCAGTATTTT; v_call: TRBV4-1; clone_size: NA; j_call: TRBJ2-3; d_call: TRBD2
cdr3_aa: CASSLTGVGANVLTF; cdr3_nt: TGTGCCAGCAGCTTGACAGGGGTTGGGGCCAACGTCCTGACTTTC; v_call: TRBV7-9; clone_size: NA; j_call: TRBJ2-6; d_call: TRBD1
cdr3_aa: CASSAGQGMYNEQFF; cdr3_nt: TGTGCCAGCAGCGCGGGACAGGGGATGTACAATGAGCAGTTCTTC; v_call: TRBV9; clone_size: NA; j_call: TRBJ2-1; d_call: TRBD1
cdr3_aa: CASSSGQGASTYEQYF; cdr3_nt: TGCGCCAGCAGCTCGGGACAGGGGGCGTCCACCTACGAGCAGTACTTC; v_call: TRBV5-1; clone_size: NA; j_call: TRBJ2-7; d_call: TRBD1
cdr3_aa: CASSAFFSGRYGELFF; cdr3_nt: TGTGCCAGCAGCGCGTTTTTTTCGGGGAGGTACGGGGAGCTGTTTTTT; v_call: TRBV9; clone_size: NA; j_call: TRBJ2-2; d_call: NA
cdr3_aa: CASSFGGGELFF; cdr3_nt: TGTGCCAGCAGCTTCGGGGGCGGGGAGCTGTTTTTT; v_call: TRBV7-9; clone_size: NA; j_call: TRBJ2-2; d_call: NA
cdr3_aa: CASPTRQELYEQYF; cdr3_nt: TGCGCCAGCCCTACACGACAGGAACTCTACGAGCAGTACTTC; v_call: TRBV4-3; clone_size: NA; j_call: TRBJ2-7; d_call: NA
cdr3_aa: CASSSLAGVEDTQYF; cdr3_nt: TGTGCCAGCAGCTCACTAGCGGGGGTGGAAGATACGCAGTATTTT; v_call: TRBV6-2/TRBV6-3; clone_size: NA; j_call: TRBJ2-3; d_call: TRBD2
cdr3_aa: CASSVGGALSSYEQYF; cdr3_nt: TGTGCCAGCAGCGTAGGCGGAGCGCTGAGCTCCTACGAGCAGTACTTC; v_call: TRBV9; clone_size: NA; j_call: TRBJ2-7; d_call: NA
cdr3_aa: CASSLSLEQFF; cdr3_nt: TGTGCCAGCAGCTTGTCCTTGGAGCAGTTCTTC; v_call: TRBV5-6; clone_size: NA; j_call: TRBJ2-1; d_call: NA
cdr3_aa: CASSVAPDRWGQETQYF; cdr3_nt: TGTGCCAGCAGCGTAGCCCCGGATAGATGGGGCCAAGAGACCCAGTACTTC; v_call: TRBV9; clone_size: NA; j_call: TRBJ2-5; d_call: NA
cdr3_aa: CASSQGQTFDQYF; cdr3_nt: TGTGCCAGCAGCCAGGGGCAGACTTTTGATCAGTACTTC; v_call: TRBV4-2; clone_size: NA; j_call: TRBJ2-7; d_call: NA
cdr3_aa: CASSAEAGASFNSPLHF; cdr3_nt: TGTGCCAGCAGTGCGGAGGCAGGGGCCTCTTTTAATTCACCCCTCCACTTT; v_call: TRBV2; clone_size: NA; j_call: TRBJ1-6; d_call: NA
cdr3_aa: CASSLDSSLLYGYTF; cdr3_nt: TGTGCCAGTAGCCTGGACAGCTCCCTACTTTATGGCTACACCTTC; v_call: TRBV19; clone_size: NA; j_call: TRBJ1-2; d_call: NA
cdr3_aa: CASSLGAGAYEQYF; cdr3_nt: TGCGCCAGCAGCTTGGGGGCGGGAGCCTACGAGCAGTACTTC; v_call: TRBV5-1; clone_size: NA; j_call: TRBJ2-7; d_call: TRBD2
cdr3_aa: CASGSGGATDTQYF; cdr3_nt: TGTGCCAGCGGAAGCGGGGGGGCCACAGATACGCAGTATTTT; v_call: TRBV9; clone_size: NA; j_call: TRBJ2-3; d_call: TRBD2
cdr3_aa: CASSQQGGEQFF; cdr3_nt: TGTGCCAGCAGCCAACAGGGAGGTGAGCAGTTCTTC; v_call: TRBV9; clone_size: once; j_call: TRBJ2-1; d_call: NA
cdr3_aa: CASSYEGTRLNEQYF; cdr3_nt: TGTGCCAGCAGTTATGAAGGTACTCGGTTGAACGAGCAGTACTTC; v_call: TRBV6-5; clone_size: NA; j_call: TRBJ2-7; d_call: NA
cdr3_aa: CSARDGRARSYEQYF; cdr3_nt: TGCAGTGCTAGAGATGGGAGGGCCCGCTCCTACGAGCAGTACTTC; v_call: TRBV20-1; clone_size: NA; j_call: TRBJ2-7; d_call: TRBD2
cdr3_aa: CSVEPSPGNEQFF; cdr3_nt: TGCAGCGTTGAGCCCTCCCCCGGCAATGAGCAGTTCTTC; v_call: TRBV29-1; clone_size: NA; j_call: TRBJ2-1; d_call: NA
cdr3_aa: CASSQGVQGSYGYTF; cdr3_nt: TGCGCCAGCAGCCAAGGAGTCCAGGGATCCTATGGCTACACCTTC; v_call: TRBV4-3; clone_size: NA; j_call: TRBJ1-2; d_call: NA
cdr3_aa: CATQGVPTYEQYF; cdr3_nt: TGTGCCACCCAAGGAGTACCAACCTACGAGCAGTACTTC; v_call: TRBV2; clone_size: NA; j_call: TRBJ2-7; d_call: NA
cdr3_aa: CASSPSGGSTDTQYF; cdr3_nt: TGTGCCAGCAGTCCTAGCGGGGGGAGCACAGATACGCAGTATTTT; v_call: TRBV6-4; clone_size: NA; j_call: TRBJ2-3; d_call: TRBD2
cdr3_aa: CASSPGGGAEAFF; cdr3_nt: TGTGCCAGCTCCCCGGGTGGCGGCGCTGAAGCTTTCTTT; v_call: TRBV18; clone_size: few; j_call: TRBJ1-1; d_call: NA
cdr3_aa: CASSFSPLEQFF; cdr3_nt: TGTGCCAGCAGCTTTTCGCCACTCGAGCAGTTCTTC; v_call: TRBV7-9; clone_size: NA; j_call: TRBJ2-1; d_call: NA
cdr3_aa: CASSALAGIVASEQFF; cdr3_nt: TGTGCCAGCAGTGCACTAGCGGGAATAGTGGCGAGTGAGCAGTTCTTC; v_call: TRBV27; clone_size: NA; j_call: TRBJ2-1; d_call: TRBD2
cdr3_aa: CASSQGPSGSYEQYF; cdr3_nt: TGTGCCAGCAGCCAAGGGCCTAGCGGTAGCTACGAGCAGTACTTC; v_call: TRBV7-9; clone_size: NA; j_call: TRBJ2-7; d_call: TRBD2
cdr3_aa: CASSLIAGDTQYF; cdr3_nt: TGTGCCAGCAGTTTGATCGCTGGAGATACGCAGTATTTT; v_call: TRBV28; clone_size: NA; j_call: TRBJ2-3; d_call: NA
cdr3_aa: CASSYGDRGPIDTQYF; cdr3_nt: TGTGCCAGCAGTTACGGGGACAGGGGTCCCATCGATACACAGTATTTT; v_call: TRBV6-2/TRBV6-3; clone_size: NA; j_call: TRBJ2-3; d_call: TRBD1
cdr3_aa: CSANKLQSSYNEQFF; cdr3_nt: TGCAGTGCTAATAAGCTCCAAAGCTCCTACAATGAGCAGTTCTTC; v_call: TRBV20-1; clone_size: NA; j_call: TRBJ2-1; d_call: NA
cdr3_aa: CATSTGLNQPQHF; cdr3_nt: TGTGCCACCAGTACAGGGTTGAATCAGCCCCAGCATTTT; v_call: TRBV24-1; clone_size: NA; j_call: TRBJ1-5; d_call: NA
cdr3_aa: CASSTREGSTEAFF; cdr3_nt: TGTGCCAGTAGTACCAGGGAAGGTAGCACTGAAGCTTTCTTT; v_call: TRBV19; clone_size: NA; j_call: TRBJ1-1; d_call: NA
cdr3_aa: CASSQDPASIAYEQYF; cdr3_nt: TGTGCCAGCAGCCAAGATCCGGCTAGCATCGCCTACGAGCAGTACTTC; v_call: TRBV4-2; clone_size: NA; j_call: TRBJ2-7; d_call: NA
cdr3_aa: CASSPPGLAGVKYEQFF; cdr3_nt: TGTGCCAGCTCACCACCGGGACTAGCGGGAGTTAAATATGAGCAGTTCTTC; v_call: TRBV18; clone_size: NA; j_call: TRBJ2-1; d_call: TRBD2
cdr3_aa: CAWTAGGRETQYF; cdr3_nt: TGTGCCTGGACTGCGGGAGGTCGGGAGACCCAGTACTTC; v_call: TRBV30; clone_size: NA; j_call: TRBJ2-5; d_call: TRBD2
cdr3_aa: CASSVSLELYNEQFF; cdr3_nt: TGTGCCAGCAGTGTTTCTTTGGAGCTCTACAATGAGCAGTTCTTC; v_call: TRBV6-1; clone_size: NA; j_call: TRBJ2-1; d_call: NA
cdr3_aa: CASSFDSNSYEQYF; cdr3_nt: TGTGCCAGCAGCTTTGACAGCAACTCCTACGAGCAGTACTTC; v_call: TRBV5-8; clone_size: NA; j_call: TRBJ2-7; d_call: NA
cdr3_aa: CSAILLMDRGYGTEAFF; cdr3_nt: TGCAGTGCTATTCTACTAATGGACAGGGGATATGGGACTGAAGCTTTCTTT; v_call: TRBV20-1; clone_size: NA; j_call: TRBJ1-1; d_call: TRBD1
cdr3_aa: CAWYGQGTPSYEQYF; cdr3_nt: TGTGCCTGGTATGGACAGGGGACGCCATCCTACGAGCAGTACTTC; v_call: TRBV30; clone_size: NA; j_call: TRBJ2-7; d_call: TRBD1
cdr3_aa: CASSPRTGPLYGYTF; cdr3_nt: TGTGCCAGCAGCCCCCGGACAGGGCCCCTCTATGGCTACACCTTC; v_call: TRBV9; clone_size: NA; j_call: TRBJ1-2; d_call: TRBD1
cdr3_aa: CASSATGKETQYF; cdr3_nt: TGTGCCAGCAGCGCAACAGGGAAAGAGACCCAGTACTTC; v_call: TRBV9; clone_size: NA; j_call: TRBJ2-5; d_call: NA